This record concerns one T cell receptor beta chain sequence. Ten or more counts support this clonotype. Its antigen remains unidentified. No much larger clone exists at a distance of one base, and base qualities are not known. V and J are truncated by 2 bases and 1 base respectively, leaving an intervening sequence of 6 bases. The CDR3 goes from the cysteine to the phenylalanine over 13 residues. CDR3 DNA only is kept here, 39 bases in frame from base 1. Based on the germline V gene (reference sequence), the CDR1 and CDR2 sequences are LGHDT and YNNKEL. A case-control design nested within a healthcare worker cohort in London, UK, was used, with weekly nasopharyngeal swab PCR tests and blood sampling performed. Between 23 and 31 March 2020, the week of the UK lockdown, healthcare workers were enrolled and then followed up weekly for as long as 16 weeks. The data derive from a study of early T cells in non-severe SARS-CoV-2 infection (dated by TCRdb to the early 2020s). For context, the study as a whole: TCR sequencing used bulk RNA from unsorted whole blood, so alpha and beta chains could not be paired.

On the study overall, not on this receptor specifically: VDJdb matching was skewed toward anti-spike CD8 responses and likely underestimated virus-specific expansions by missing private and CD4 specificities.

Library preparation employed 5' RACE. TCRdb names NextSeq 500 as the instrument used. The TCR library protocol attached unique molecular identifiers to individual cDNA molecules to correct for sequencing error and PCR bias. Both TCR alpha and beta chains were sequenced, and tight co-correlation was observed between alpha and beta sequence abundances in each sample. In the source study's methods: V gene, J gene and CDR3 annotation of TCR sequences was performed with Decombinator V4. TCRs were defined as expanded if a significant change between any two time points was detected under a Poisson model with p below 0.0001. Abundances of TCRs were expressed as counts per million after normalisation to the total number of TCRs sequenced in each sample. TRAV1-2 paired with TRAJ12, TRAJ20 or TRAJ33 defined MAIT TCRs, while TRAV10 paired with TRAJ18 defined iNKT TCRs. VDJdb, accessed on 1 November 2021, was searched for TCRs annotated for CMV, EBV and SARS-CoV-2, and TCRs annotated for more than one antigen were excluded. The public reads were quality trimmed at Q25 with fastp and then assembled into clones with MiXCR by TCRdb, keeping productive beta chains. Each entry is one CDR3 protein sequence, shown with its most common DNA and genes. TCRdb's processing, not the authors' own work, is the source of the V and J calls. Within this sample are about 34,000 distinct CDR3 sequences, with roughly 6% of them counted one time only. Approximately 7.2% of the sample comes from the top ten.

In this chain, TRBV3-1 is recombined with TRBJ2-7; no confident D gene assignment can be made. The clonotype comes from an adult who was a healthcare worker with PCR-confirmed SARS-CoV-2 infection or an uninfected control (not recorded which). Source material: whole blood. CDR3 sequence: CASSQTESYEQYF. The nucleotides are TGTGCCAGCAGCCAAACAGAATCCTACGAGCAGTACTTC.